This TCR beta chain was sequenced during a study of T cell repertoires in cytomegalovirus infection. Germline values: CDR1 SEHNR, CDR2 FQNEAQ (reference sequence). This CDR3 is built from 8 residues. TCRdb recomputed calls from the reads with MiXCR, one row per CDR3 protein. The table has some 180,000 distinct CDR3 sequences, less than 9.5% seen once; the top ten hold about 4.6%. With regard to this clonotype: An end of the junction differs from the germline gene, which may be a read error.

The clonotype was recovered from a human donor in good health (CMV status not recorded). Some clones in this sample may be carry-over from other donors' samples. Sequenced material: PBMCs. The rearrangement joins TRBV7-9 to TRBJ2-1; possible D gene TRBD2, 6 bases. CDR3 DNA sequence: TGTGCCAGCAGCTCGGGGAGGTTC. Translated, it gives CASSSGRF.